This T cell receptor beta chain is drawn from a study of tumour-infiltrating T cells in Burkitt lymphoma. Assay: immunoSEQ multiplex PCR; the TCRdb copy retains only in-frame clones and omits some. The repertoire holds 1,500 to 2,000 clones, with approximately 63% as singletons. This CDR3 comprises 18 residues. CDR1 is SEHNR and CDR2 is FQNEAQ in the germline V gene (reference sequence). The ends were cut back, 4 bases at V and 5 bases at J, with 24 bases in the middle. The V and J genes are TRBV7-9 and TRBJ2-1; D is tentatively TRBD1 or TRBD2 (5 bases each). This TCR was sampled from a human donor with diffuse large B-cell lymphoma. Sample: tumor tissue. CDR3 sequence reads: CASSSLTGTPTPHNEQFF. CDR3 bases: TGTGCCAGCAGCTCCCTCACCGGGACCCCTACCCCCCACAATGAGCAGTTCTTC.